The source of this TCR beta chain is a study of OX40 agonist ivuxolimab in advanced cancers. Study overall: Cancers in dose escalation were hepatocellular, melanoma, renal cell and head and neck. Study-wide points: Circulating CD4+ and CD8+ T cells showed clonal expansion by week 6 at 0.1 to 3.0 mg/kg.

Germline V gene lookup returns CDR1 SGHNT and CDR2 YYREEE (reference sequence). Germline trimming cut 3 bases from V and 7 bases from J; bases unmatched to any gene: 9. The CDR3 runs to 14 residues. Of note for this clone: The antigen remains unidentified.

This table comes from immunoSEQ multiplex PCR, and its TCRdb copy is limited to in-frame clones, with some not included. The table lists approximately 160,000 clones, around 94% of them singletons. The source is an adult with an advanced solid tumor such as melanoma, head and neck, liver or kidney cancer. This chain joins TRBV5-4 and TRBJ1-2, with 7 bases aligning to TRBD1. Sequencing used CD4+ or CD8+ T cells sorted from blood, obtained in a trial of the OX40 agonist ivuxolimab. CDR3 protein: CASSSQTGEGGYTF. In DNA, the CDR3 is TGTGCCAGCAGCTCCCAAACAGGGGAGGGTGGCTACACCTTC. The variable domain in full, completed from reference TRBV5-4 and TRBJ1-2, reads ETGVTQSPTHLIKTRGQQVTLRCSSQSGHNTVSWYQQALGQGPQFIFQYYREEENGRGNFPPRFSGLQFPNYSSELNVNALELDDSALYLCASSSQTGEGGYTFGSGTRLTVV.